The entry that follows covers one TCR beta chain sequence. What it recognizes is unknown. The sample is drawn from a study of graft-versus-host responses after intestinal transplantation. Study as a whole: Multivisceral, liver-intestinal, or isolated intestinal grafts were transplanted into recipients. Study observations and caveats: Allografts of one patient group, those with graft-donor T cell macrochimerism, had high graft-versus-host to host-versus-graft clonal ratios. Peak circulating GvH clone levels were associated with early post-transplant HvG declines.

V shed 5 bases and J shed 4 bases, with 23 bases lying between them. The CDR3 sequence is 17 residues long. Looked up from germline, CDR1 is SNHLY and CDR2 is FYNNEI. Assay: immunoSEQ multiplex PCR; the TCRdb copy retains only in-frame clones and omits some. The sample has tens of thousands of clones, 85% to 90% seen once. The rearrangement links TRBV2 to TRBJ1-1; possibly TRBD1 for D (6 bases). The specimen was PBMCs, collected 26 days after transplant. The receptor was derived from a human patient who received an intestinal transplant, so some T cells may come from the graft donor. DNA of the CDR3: TGTGCCAGCAGTTCTCCGGGACACCGAAATGAGGGCACTGAAGCTTTCTTT. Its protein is CASSSPGHRNEGTEAFF. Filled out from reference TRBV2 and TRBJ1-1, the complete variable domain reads EPEVTQTPSHQVTQMGQEVILRCVPISNHLYFYWYRQILGQKVEFLVSFYNNEISEKSEIFDDQFSVERPDGSNFTLKIRSTKLEDSAMYFCASSSPGHRNEGTEAFFGQGTRLTVV.